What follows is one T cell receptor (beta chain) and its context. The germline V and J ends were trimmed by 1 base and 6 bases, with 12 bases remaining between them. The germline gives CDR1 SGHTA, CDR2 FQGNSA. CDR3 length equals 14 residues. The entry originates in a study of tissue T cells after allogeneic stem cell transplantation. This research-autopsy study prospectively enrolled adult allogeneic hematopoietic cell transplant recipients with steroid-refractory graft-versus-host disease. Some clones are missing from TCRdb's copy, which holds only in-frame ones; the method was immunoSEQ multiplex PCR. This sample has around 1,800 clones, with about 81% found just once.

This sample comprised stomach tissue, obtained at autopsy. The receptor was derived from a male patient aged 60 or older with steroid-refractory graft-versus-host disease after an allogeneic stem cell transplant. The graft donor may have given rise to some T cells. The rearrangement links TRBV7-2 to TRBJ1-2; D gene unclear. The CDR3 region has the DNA TGTGCCAGCAGCTTAGATCTGGGCGGAAATGGCTACACCTTC. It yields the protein CASSLDLGGNGYTF. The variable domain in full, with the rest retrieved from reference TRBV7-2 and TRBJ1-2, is GAGVSQSPSNKVTEKGKDVELRCDPISGHTALYWYRQSLGQGLEFLIYFQGNSAPDKSGLPSDRFSAERTGGSVSTLTIQRTQQEDSAVYLCASSLDLGGNGYTFGSGTRLTVV.